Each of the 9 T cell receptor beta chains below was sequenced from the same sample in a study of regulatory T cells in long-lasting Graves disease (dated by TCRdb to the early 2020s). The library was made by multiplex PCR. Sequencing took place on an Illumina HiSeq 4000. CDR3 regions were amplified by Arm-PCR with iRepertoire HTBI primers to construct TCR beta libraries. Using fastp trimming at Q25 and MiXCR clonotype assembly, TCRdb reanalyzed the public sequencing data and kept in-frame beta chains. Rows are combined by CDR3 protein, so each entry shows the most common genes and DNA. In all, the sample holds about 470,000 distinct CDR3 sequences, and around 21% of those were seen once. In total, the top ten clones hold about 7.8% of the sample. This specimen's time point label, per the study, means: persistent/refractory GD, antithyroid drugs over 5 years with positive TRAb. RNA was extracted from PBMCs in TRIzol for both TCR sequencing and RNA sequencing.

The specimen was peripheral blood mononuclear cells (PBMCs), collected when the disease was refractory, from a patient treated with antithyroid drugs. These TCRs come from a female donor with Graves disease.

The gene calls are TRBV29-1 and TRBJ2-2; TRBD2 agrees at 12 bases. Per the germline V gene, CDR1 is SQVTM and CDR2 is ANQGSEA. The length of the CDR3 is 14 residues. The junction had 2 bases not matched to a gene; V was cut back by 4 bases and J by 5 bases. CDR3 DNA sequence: TGCAGCGTTGGGACTAGCGGGATAACCGGGGAGCTGTTTTTT. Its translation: CSVGTSGITGELFF.

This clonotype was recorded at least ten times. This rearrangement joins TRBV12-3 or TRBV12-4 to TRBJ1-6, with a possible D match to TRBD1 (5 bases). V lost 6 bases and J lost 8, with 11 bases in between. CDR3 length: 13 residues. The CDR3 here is CASSRLGDSPLHF. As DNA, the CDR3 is TGTGCCAGCAGCCGCTTGGGGGATTCACCCCTCCACTTT.

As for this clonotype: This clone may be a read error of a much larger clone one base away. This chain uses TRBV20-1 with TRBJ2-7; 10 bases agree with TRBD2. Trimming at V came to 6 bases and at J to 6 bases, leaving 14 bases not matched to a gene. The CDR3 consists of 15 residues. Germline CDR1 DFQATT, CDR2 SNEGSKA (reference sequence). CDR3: CSAEEASGSPGEQYF. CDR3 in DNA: TGCAGTGCCGAGGAGGCTAGCGGGAGCCCCGGCGAGCAGTACTTC.

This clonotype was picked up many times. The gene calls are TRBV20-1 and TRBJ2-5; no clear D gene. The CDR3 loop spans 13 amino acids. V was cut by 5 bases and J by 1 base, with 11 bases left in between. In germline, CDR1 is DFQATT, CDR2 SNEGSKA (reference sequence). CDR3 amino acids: CSAPLMVQETQYF. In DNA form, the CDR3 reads TGCAGTGCTCCGTTGATGGTCCAAGAGACCCAGTACTTC.

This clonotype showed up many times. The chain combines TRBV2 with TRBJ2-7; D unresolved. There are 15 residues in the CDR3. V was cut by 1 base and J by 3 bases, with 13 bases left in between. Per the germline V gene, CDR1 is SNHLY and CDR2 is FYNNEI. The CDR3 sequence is CASSEDYTHRYEQYF. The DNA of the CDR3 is TGTGCCAGCAGTGAAGACTACACCCACCGCTACGAGCAGTACTTC.

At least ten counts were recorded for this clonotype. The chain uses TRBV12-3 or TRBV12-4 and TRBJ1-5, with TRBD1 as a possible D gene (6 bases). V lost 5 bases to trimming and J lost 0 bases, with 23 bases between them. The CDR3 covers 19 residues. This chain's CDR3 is CASSTGGGQGPNSNQPQHF. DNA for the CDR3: TGTGCCAGCAGTACGGGGGGGGGACAAGGCCCCAATAGCAATCAGCCCCAGCATTTT.

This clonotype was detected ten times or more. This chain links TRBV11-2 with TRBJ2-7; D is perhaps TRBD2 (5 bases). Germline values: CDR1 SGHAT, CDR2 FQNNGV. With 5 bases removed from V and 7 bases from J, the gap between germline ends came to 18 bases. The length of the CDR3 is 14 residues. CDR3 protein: CASSPSGNSGEQYF. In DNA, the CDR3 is TGTGCCAGCAGCCCCAGCGGAAATTCGGGAGAGCAGTACTTC.

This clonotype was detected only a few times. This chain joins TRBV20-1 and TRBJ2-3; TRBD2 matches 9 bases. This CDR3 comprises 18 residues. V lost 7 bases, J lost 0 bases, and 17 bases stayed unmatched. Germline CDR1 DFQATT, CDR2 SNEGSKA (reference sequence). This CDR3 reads CSVLPPGLAESSTDTQYF. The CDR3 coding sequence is TGCAGTGTCCTACCCCCGGGACTAGCTGAGAGTAGCACAGATACGCAGTATTTT.

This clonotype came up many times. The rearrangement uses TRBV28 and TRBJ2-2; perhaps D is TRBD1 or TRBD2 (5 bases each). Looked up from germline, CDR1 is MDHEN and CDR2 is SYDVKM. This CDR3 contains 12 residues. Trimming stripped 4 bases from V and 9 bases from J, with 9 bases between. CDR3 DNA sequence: TGTGCCAGCAGTTCGGGGCTGCGGGAGCTGTTTTTT. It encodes CASSSGLRELFF.